This TCR beta chain is from a study of tumor and adjacent non-tumor tissue in lung cancer. Across the study: Patients comprised about a dozen adenocarcinoma, a couple of squamous cell carcinoma and 1 small cell lung cancer. The study's findings and limits: In normal lung, the top 100 clones were significantly more dominant than in tumor. Tumor tissue had significantly higher TCR diversity than normal lung.

This clonotype has only one observation. Its antigen is currently unknown. A clone one base away is much larger, so this may be a read error. The CDR3 runs 14 residues. Germline V gene data show CDR1 as PRHDT and CDR2 as FYEKMQ (reference sequence). The template was RNA from unsorted bulk tissue. Newly diagnosed lung cancer patients had thoracic surgery in China, August–November 2014, without prior chemotherapy. A modified ARM-PCR protocol with three rounds of nested PCR amplified TCRbeta. Each CDR3 protein gets one entry after TCRdb re-called the multiplex PCR reads with MiXCR. The data show 85,000 to 100,000 distinct CDR3 sequences, about 70% seen once.

The chain joins TRBV13 to TRBJ2-3; D call uncertain. Material for sequencing was lung tumor tissue. This TCR derives from a man between 60 and 75 years old with non-small cell lung cancer. CDR3 coding DNA: TGTGCCAGCAGCTTTGAGCTTGACACAGATGCGCAGTATTTT. It codes for CASSFELDTDAQYF.